This T cell receptor beta chain came from a study of blood T cell repertoires in COVID-19. This clone was seen a handful of times. Clones were sequenced by immunoSEQ multiplex PCR, and TCRdb holds only the in-frame ones, with some missing. The data contain 250,000 to 350,000 clones, about 82% of them singletons. There are 14 residues in the CDR3. V shed 5 bases, J shed 4 bases, and the junction held 2 bases outside the gene matches. Looked up from germline, CDR1 is SGHTA and CDR2 is FQGTGA. The receptor's source is a woman aged 50 to 65 with acute or convalescent COVID-19. Sequenced material: peripheral blood. The genes are TRBV7-3 and TRBJ2-3, with 11 bases identical to TRBD2. The CDR3 is CASSPGLAADTQYF. DNA of the CDR3: TGTGCCAGCAGCCCGGGACTAGCGGCAGATACGCAGTATTTT.